This TCR beta chain derives from a study of radiotherapy plus CTLA-4 blockade in lung cancer. Study-level results: Clones of tumor-derived TCRs expanded in blood after radiotherapy plus ipilimumab.

Profiling relied on immunoSEQ multiplex PCR, and the TCRdb table lists in-frame clones only, not all of them. The sample records 65,000 to 85,000 clones, roughly four fifths being singletons. Note on this clone: Its specificity is unknown.

Germline-derived CDR1 and CDR2 are SGHNT and YYREEE (reference sequence). V dropped 9 bases and J dropped 2 bases, with 12 bases sitting between them. CDR3 size: 13 residues. The clonotype originates from a human donor with non-small cell lung cancer whose response to radiotherapy plus ipilimumab could not be evaluated. This material consisted of peripheral blood, taken from a patient treated with radiotherapy plus ipilimumab. The chain is built from TRBV5-4 and TRBJ2-1, with D maybe TRBD1 (6 bases). The CDR3 sequence: CATGTPPYNEQFF. The CDR3 DNA reads TGTGCCACCGGGACACCTCCCTACAATGAGCAGTTCTTC.